This T cell receptor (beta chain) appears in the sequencing data of a study of shared clonotypes between healthy human individuals. Study results and caveats: Enrolling few donors narrowed the genetic and exposure-history diversity that was represented. Apart from blood, nothing was sampled; tissue repertoires likely differ.

The CDR3 has 13 amino acids. Germline CDR1 is MDHEN and CDR2 is SYDVKM. The V end was cut by 6 bases, the J end by 3 bases, with 8 bases between. The test was conducted at deep level. Generated by immunoSEQ multiplex PCR, the TCRdb table keeps only in-frame clones and is missing some. The sample carries roughly 1.5 million clones, 95% to 99% recorded once. To note about this clone: No antigen is known for it.

This TCR was recovered from a man aged 25-45 years in good health. Sequencing used naive CD4+ T cells sorted from blood. Documented subset: CD45RA+ positively selected. The chain employs TRBV28 and TRBJ1-4; D might be TRBD1 (5 bases). Written as DNA, the CDR3 is TGTGCCAGCAGGGCAGGGTCTAATGAAAAACTGTTTTTT. The encoded protein is CASRAGSNEKLFF.